A selection of T cell receptor beta chains follows, all from one sample in a study of blood T cell repertoires in COVID-19. The assay was immunoSEQ multiplex PCR, and TCRdb's table has in-frame clones only and misses some. This table has 75,000 or so clones, 65% to 85% appearing once. The material sequenced was peripheral blood. These receptors came from a man between 60 and 75 years old with active or convalescent COVID-19. CDR3s include the opening cysteine and the closing phenylalanine or tryptophan. D genes are given only for firm matches. Some rows mark clone size as missing; the rest say once, few, many or name a class of expanded clone.

j_call clone_size d_call v_call cdr3_nt cdr3_aa
TRBJ2-7 . TRBD1 TRBV29-1 TGCAGCGTTGGCCACCGGGACAGGGTTAGCGAGCAGTACTTC CSVGHRDRVSEQYF
TRBJ1-4 . . TRBV29-1 TGCAGCGTAGAAACAGTATCCCAAAAACTGTTTTTT CSVETVSQKLFF
TRBJ1-2 . TRBD1 TRBV2 TGTGCCAGCAGTGAAGTGGCAGGGGGGCTGGGTGGCTACACCTTC CASSEVAGGLGGYTF
TRBJ2-1 . TRBD2 TRBV3-1/TRBV3-2 TGTGCCAGCAGCCAAGGAGGACTAGCGGGGGGAGGGAATGAGCAGTTCTTC CASSQGGLAGGGNEQFF
TRBJ2-7 . . TRBV7-9 TGTGCCAGCAGCTTAGCACATAAGTACGAGCAGTACTTC CASSLAHKYEQYF
TRBJ1-6 . . TRBV27 TGTGCCAGCCCAGGGTCGAGGAACCCGCCCCGAGCACCCCTCCACTTT CASPGSRNPPRAPLHF
TRBJ1-2 . TRBD1 TRBV7-3 TGTGCCAGCAGCTCAACCGGGACAGCAAACTATGGCTACACCTTC CASSSTGTANYGYTF
TRBJ1-1 . . TRBV6-1 TGTGCCAGCAGTGAAGCGCTTCGTGGGAGGACTGAAGCTTTCTTT CASSEALRGRTEAFF
TRBJ1-3 once . TRBV7-9 TGTGCCAGCAGCTTAGCGGTGGCAGGGATGGGGGGAAACACCATATATTTT CASSLAVAGMGGNTIYF
TRBJ2-5 . TRBD2 TRBV27 TGTGCCAGCCGGGCGGGGGAAGAGACCCAGTACTTC CASRAGEETQYF
TRBJ2-1 . . TRBV29-1 TGCAGCGTTGGGCAGGGTCTCAATAATGAGCAGTTCTTC CSVGQGLNNEQFF
TRBJ1-2 few TRBD1 TRBV7-2 TGTGCCAGCAGCCCCTTCCGGGCAGGGGGCGATGGCTACACCTTC CASSPFRAGGDGYTF
TRBJ1-4 . TRBD1 TRBV4-1 TGCGCCAGCAGCCAGGACAGGGGGCTTTCTGAAAAACTGTTTTTT CASSQDRGLSEKLFF
TRBJ1-1 . . TRBV2 TGTGCCAGCAGAGGACAGAACACTGAAGCTTTCTTT CASRGQNTEAFF
TRBJ2-1 . TRBD1 TRBV5-1 TGCGCCAGCAGCACGGACAGGGCAGGGAATGAGCAGTTCTTC CASSTDRAGNEQFF
TRBJ2-2 . TRBD2 TRBV10-3 TGTGCCGCATGCCCTAGCGGGGGGATCATCACCGGGGAGCTGTTTTTT CAACPSGGIITGELFF
TRBJ2-1 . TRBD1 TRBV7-6 TGTGCCAGCAGCCCGACAGGGAGTAACTACAATGAGCAGTTCTTC CASSPTGSNYNEQFF
TRBJ1-2 . . TRBV7-9 TGTGCCAGCAGCTTAGGAGGAGGTGGCTACACCTTC CASSLGGGGYTF
TRBJ2-7 . TRBD1 TRBV2 TGTGCCAGCACTTCGCGTTCCGGGACAGTGGACGAGCAGTACTTC CASTSRSGTVDEQYF
TRBJ2-5 . TRBD2 TRBV18 TGTGCCAGCTCACTGCGGACTAGCGGGGGGCCCGAGACCCAGTACTTC CASSLRTSGGPETQYF
TRBJ2-3 . . TRBV9 TGTGCCAGCAGCCCCTGGACTAAAGATACGCAGTATTTT CASSPWTKDTQYF
TRBJ1-1 . . TRBV7-2 TGTGCCAGCAGCTTAGGGTCTACTGACACTGAAGCTTTCTTT CASSLGSTDTEAFF
TRBJ2-5 . TRBD2 TRBV7-9 TGTGCCAGCAGCTCTAAAAGGGAGGGTAAAGAGACCCAGTACTTC CASSSKREGKETQYF
TRBJ1-6 . . TRBV30 TGTGCCTGGGGGGGAGGGCGGAATTCACCCCTCCACTTT CAWGGGRNSPLHF
TRBJ1-1 . . TRBV6-5 TGTGCCAGCAGTTACACCGGGACAATGAACACTGAAGCTTTCTTT CASSYTGTMNTEAFF
TRBJ2-7 . . TRBV5-4 TGTGCCAGCAGCGCTCCGGGACAAACATACGAGCAGTACTTC CASSAPGQTYEQYF
TRBJ1-4 . . TRBV7-8 TGTGCCAGCAGCTTCGGACAAACGGGAAAACTGTTTTTT CASSFGQTGKLFF
TRBJ1-6 . . TRBV6-1 TGTGCCAGCAGTGAGCTCCAGGGGAATTCACCCCTCCACTTT CASSELQGNSPLHF
TRBJ2-1 many . TRBV9 TGTGCCAGCAGCGTAGAGGAGGGAAGCACCTACAATGAGCAGTTCTTC CASSVEEGSTYNEQFF
TRBJ1-1 . TRBD1 TRBV11-3 TGTGCCAGCAGCTCCCGGACAGGGGAGGGTGAAGCTTTCTTT CASSSRTGEGEAFF
TRBJ2-5 . TRBD1 TRBV4-3 TGCGCCAGCAGCCGTGACAGGGGGCATGAGACCCAGTACTTC CASSRDRGHETQYF
TRBJ2-2 . TRBD1 TRBV29-1 TGCAGCGCCGACAGGGATCAGTGGTCCGGGGAGCTGTTTTTT CSADRDQWSGELFF
TRBJ2-3 few TRBD1 TRBV29-1 TGCAGCGTTGAGACAGGGGGCAATACGCAGTATTTT CSVETGGNTQYF
TRBJ2-6 . TRBD1 TRBV7-2 TGTGCCAGCGGTACGAGAGGGGGCCCCTCTGGGGCCAACGTCCTGACTTTC CASGTRGGPSGANVLTF
TRBJ2-3 once TRBD2 TRBV11-2 TGTGCCAGCAGTTACGGACTAGCGGGGGTGCTTAGCACAGATACGCAGTATTTT CASSYGLAGVLSTDTQYF
TRBJ1-4 . TRBD1 TRBV19 TGTGCCAGTAGCCGGACAGGAGTGAATGAAAAACTGTTTTTT CASSRTGVNEKLFF
TRBJ2-7 . TRBD1 TRBV7-6 TGTGCCAGCAGCTTAGCACGCGACAGGGTCTCTCACGAGCAGTACTTC CASSLARDRVSHEQYF
TRBJ2-1 . TRBD1 TRBV7-9 TGTGCCAGCAGCTCGGACAGGGGGAATGAGCAGTTCTTC CASSSDRGNEQFF
TRBJ2-2 . TRBD2 TRBV9 TGTGCCAGCAGCGACCCACCATTAGCGGGGGGGAACACCGGGGAGCTGTTTTTT CASSDPPLAGGNTGELFF
TRBJ1-2 . . TRBV19 TGTGCCAGTAGTATAGGGGGGGACCTTCATGGCTACACCTTC CASSIGGDLHGYTF
TRBJ1-2 few TRBD1 TRBV19 TGTGCCAGTAGTATGGGGCTAGGACAGGCGTCCAACTATGGCTACACCTTC CASSMGLGQASNYGYTF
TRBJ2-7 . . TRBV11-3 TGTGCCAGCAGCCCCTCGAGTCGGGAGTACGAGCAGTACTTC CASSPSSREYEQYF
TRBJ2-7 . . TRBV21-1 TGTGCCAGCAACAAAAAGACTAGCGGAGACTACGAGCAGTACTTC CASNKKTSGDYEQYF
TRBJ2-5 . TRBD1 TRBV5-1 TGCGCCAGCAGCTTACAGGGGACCACTCAAGAGACCCAGTACTTC CASSLQGTTQETQYF